Listed here are 32 T cell receptor beta chains from one sample, sequenced in a study of PD-1 blockade in classical Hodgkin lymphoma. Sequenced by immunoSEQ multiplex PCR; TCRdb stores in-frame clones only, minus some. The table lists 20,000 to 30,000 clones, 65% to 80% of them singletons. Every single patient, without exception, relapsed after autologous stem cell transplantation, and brentuximab vedotin exposure varied. Material: peripheral blood mononuclear cells (PBMCs), obtained before the second cycle of nivolumab. The origin of the receptors is a human donor with classical Hodgkin lymphoma.

V gene TRBV4-1 combines with J gene TRBJ2-2, with D hard to call. Trimming cost V 4 bases and J 4 bases, with 10 bases left between them. The CDR3 length is 14 residues. Germline V gives CDR1 MGHRA, CDR2 YSYEKL. The CDR3 DNA is TGCGCCAGCAGCCTAGCTCGGGTCACCGGGGAGCTGTTTTTT. Translation: CASSLARVTGELFF.

In this sample, this clone turned up once. The chain combines TRBV4-3 with TRBJ2-1; 11 nucleotides align to TRBD2. V lost 1 base, J lost 3 bases, and 5 bases stayed unmatched. The CDR3 has 17 amino acids. Germline lookup yields CDR1 LGHNA and CDR2 YSLEER. The CDR3 bases are TGCGCCAGCAGCCAAGGCTCTAGCGGGAGGCACTACAATGAGCAGTTCTTC. Amino acids: CASSQGSSGRHYNEQFF.

This clone is deemed medium-sized (0.01 to 0.1%). V is TRBV28 and J is TRBJ2-3, with D unresolved. CDR3 length: 16 residues. V lost 4 bases to trimming and J lost 2 bases, with 16 bases between them. In germline, CDR1 is MDHEN, CDR2 SYDVKM. The CDR3 sequence: CASSYPLQEITDTQYF. The CDR3 DNA reads TGTGCCAGCAGTTACCCCCTCCAGGAGATCACAGATACGCAGTATTTT.

The J gene is TRBJ2-7, the V gene TRBV6-5; perhaps TRBD1 as D (6 bases). V dropped 6 bases and J dropped 2 bases, with 14 bases sitting between them. Germline V gives CDR1 MNHEY, CDR2 SVGAGI. The CDR3 consists of 14 residues. The CDR3 loop is CASRFRGNAYEQYF. The DNA of the CDR3 is TGTGCCAGCAGATTCAGGGGTAACGCCTACGAGCAGTACTTC.

This sequence joins TRBV28 and TRBJ1-3; D remains unclear. In germline, CDR1 is MDHEN, CDR2 SYDVKM. V lost 5 bases to trimming and J lost 3 bases, with 8 bases between them. This CDR3 has 13 amino acids. Here the CDR3 DNA reads TGTGCCAGCAGTCTGGTGGATGGAAACACCATATATTTT. Its translation is CASSLVDGNTIYF.

V and J are TRBV2 and TRBJ2-1, with 10 bases aligning to TRBD2. V trimming: 6 bases; J trimming: 0 bases; junction bases outside the gene matches: 8. The CDR3 is 17 amino acids. In germline, CDR1 is SNHLY, CDR2 FYNNEI. The DNA for the CDR3 is TGTGCCAGCAGGGGGCTAGCGGGAGACAGCTCCTACAATGAGCAGTTCTTC. The encoded protein is CASRGLAGDSSYNEQFF.

This clone was detected once. This chain links TRBV6-6 with TRBJ2-2; D gene unclear. Trimming shortened V by 2 bases and J by 2 bases, and 3 bases separated the two germline ends. From germline, CDR1 is MNHNY and CDR2 SVGAGI (reference sequence). The CDR3 is 13 residues long. This CDR3 reads CASSYINTGELFF. CDR3 bases: TGTGCCAGCAGTTACATAAACACCGGGGAGCTGTTTTTT.

This sequence joins TRBV19 and TRBJ1-1; 7 bases match TRBD1. V trimming: 7 bases; J trimming: 3 bases; junction bases outside the gene matches: 8. The germline gives CDR1 LNHDA, CDR2 SQIVND (reference sequence). The CDR3 is made up of 14 amino acids. In nucleotides, the CDR3 is TGTGCCAGTACCCGGGACAGAGGAGACACTGAAGCTTTCTTT. It specifies CASTRDRGDTEAFF.

The chain links TRBV6-4 to TRBJ2-7; either TRBD1 or TRBD2 may fit D (5 bases each). Between the trimmed V and J ends, which lost 3 bases and 0 bases, there was a span of 12 bases. Germline V gene lookup returns CDR1 MRHNA and CDR2 SNTAGT. This CDR3 spans 15 amino acids. The CDR3 sequence: CASSEGTDSSYEQYF. The DNA of the CDR3 is TGTGCCAGCAGTGAAGGGACGGATAGCTCCTACGAGCAGTACTTC.

The gene calls are TRBV6-5 and TRBJ2-5; no clear D gene. The J call is uncertain, as TRBJ2-7 better fits the DNA end. There are 12 residues in the CDR3. Per the germline V gene, CDR1 is MNHEY and CDR2 is SVGAGI. The CDR3 is CASSYLAYEQYF. CDR3 coding DNA: TGTGCCAGCAGTTACCTCGCCTACGAGCAGTACTTC.

J is TRBJ2-1 and V is TRBV5-1, with 13 positions matching TRBD2. Germline V gene sequence: CDR1 SGHRS, CDR2 YFSETQ. The CDR3 totals 19 residues. Trimming removed 0 bases from V and 0 bases from J; junction bases left unmatched: 6. The CDR3 DNA is TGCGCCAGCAGCTTGGGACTAGCGGGGGGTCCCAGCTCCTACAATGAGCAGTTCTTC. Translated, it gives CASSLGLAGGPSSYNEQFF.

This clone came up once. The CDR3 region has the DNA TGTGCCAGCAGCTTAAACAGAGCTGAAGCTTTCTTT. Protein: CASSLNRAEAFF. V is TRBV5-6 and J is TRBJ1-1; D ambiguous. Per the germline V gene, CDR1 is SGHDT and CDR2 is YYEEEE. Trimming cost V 2 bases and J 6 bases, with 8 bases left between them. The CDR3 is 12 residues long.

J is TRBJ2-3 and V is TRBV21-1; the tabulated D call, TRBD1, remains unverified against the DNA. TRBV21-1 is a known pseudogene. The CDR3 spans 14 residues. The CDR3: CASSGGGSTDTQYF. CDR3 in DNA: TGTGCCAGCAGTGGGGGCGGCAGCACAGATACGCAGTATTTT.

The rearrangement uses TRBV10-3 and TRBJ1-1, with D tentatively TRBD1 (5 bases). Germline CDR1 ENHRY, CDR2 SYGVKD. The CDR3 covers 15 residues. V dropped 0 bases and J dropped 1 base, with 9 bases sitting between them. CDR3 bases: TGTGCCATCAGTGAGTCCGAAACAGGGAACACTGAAGCTTTCTTT. This encodes CAISESETGNTEAFF.

The V gene is TRBV11-3, the J gene TRBJ2-1; 11 bases line up with TRBD2. Germline CDR1 and CDR2: SGHNT and YENEEA. V dropped 2 bases and J dropped 0; count of bases not matched to a gene: 9. This CDR3 has 19 amino acids. CDR3 in amino acids: CASSLRTKTSGNSYNEQFF. CDR3 DNA sequence: TGTGCCAGCAGCTTACGTACTAAGACTAGCGGGAACTCCTACAATGAGCAGTTCTTC.

The chain uses TRBV5-6 and TRBJ1-4, with 7 nucleotides matching TRBD1. Trimming removed 9 bases from V and 7 bases from J; junction bases left unmatched: 15. The germline CDR1 and CDR2 sequences are SGHDT and YYEEEE. The CDR3 is 15 amino acids. CDR3 nucleotide sequence: TGTGCCACCCGGTCGTGGGGACAGATTTCTGAAAAACTGTTTTTT. This gives the protein CATRSWGQISEKLFF.

V usage is TRBV18 and J usage is TRBJ2-7, with D perhaps assigned TRBD1 or TRBD2 (6 bases each). There are 14 residues in the CDR3. Germline assignment: CDR1 KGHSH and CDR2 LQKENI. V was trimmed by 1 base and J by 4 bases, leaving 11 bases between them. The CDR3, as DNA: TGTGCCAGCTCACCACTGGGGGGCGGTTACGAGCAGTACTTC. Amino acids: CASSPLGGGYEQYF.

This clone has just one count. This chain joins TRBV4-1 and TRBJ2-7, with a possible D match to TRBD2 (5 bases). Germline loops: CDR1 MGHRA, CDR2 YSYEKL. Trimming pared 2 bases from V and 1 base from J, leaving 15 bases between. The CDR3 is made up of 16 amino acids. The CDR3 here is CASSQPWAGRSYEQYF. The CDR3 bases are TGCGCCAGCAGCCAACCTTGGGCGGGCCGTTCCTACGAGCAGTACTTC.

The J gene is TRBJ2-6, the V gene TRBV5-8; D ambiguous. Germline values: CDR1 SGHTS, CDR2 YDEGEE. V was trimmed by 4 bases and J by 0 bases, leaving 11 bases between them. This CDR3 comprises 16 residues. The DNA for the CDR3 is TGTGCCAGCAGCGGCTACAGATACTCTGGGGCCAACGTCCTGACTTTC. Translated, it gives CASSGYRYSGANVLTF.

There are a few counts of this clone. The chain recombines TRBV5-1 with TRBJ2-7, with TRBD1 matching 8 bases. This CDR3 comprises 14 residues. Germline CDR1 and CDR2: SGHRS and YFSETQ. With V trimmed by 8 bases and J by 3 bases, 10 bases remained unmatched. CDR3 protein: CARFKGQEDYEQYF. CDR3 nucleotide sequence: TGCGCCAGGTTTAAGGGACAGGAGGACTACGAGCAGTACTTC.

The rearrangement uses TRBV19 and TRBJ1-5; 8 positions match TRBD1. CDR3 size: 15 residues. From germline, CDR1 is LNHDA and CDR2 SQIVND (reference sequence). The trim removed 3 bases at V and 4 bases at J, leaving 5 bases unmatched. CDR3 residues: CASSILQGDNQPQHF. CDR3 bases: TGTGCCAGTAGTATTCTACAGGGGGATAATCAGCCCCAGCATTTT.

V gene TRBV2 combines with J gene TRBJ1-5; the D is unclear. This CDR3 contains 15 residues. CDR1 SNHLY and CDR2 FYNNEI come from the germline V gene. V lost 0 bases and J lost 1, with 7 bases in between. CDR3 coding DNA: TGTGCCAGCAGTGAAGCTTCGGGGAGCAATCAGCCCCAGCATTTT. Its protein product is CASSEASGSNQPQHF.

The rearrangement links TRBV4-2 to TRBJ2-6; D is undetermined. V lost 0 bases and J lost 4, with 10 bases in between. Germline CDR1 reads LGHNA; CDR2 reads YNFKEQ. CDR3 size: 16 residues. This chain's CDR3 is CASSQEKTRGANVLTF. DNA for the CDR3: TGTGCCAGCAGCCAAGAGAAAACCCGGGGGGCCAACGTCCTGACTTTC.

The chain is built from TRBV6-5 and TRBJ1-1; tentative D call: TRBD1 (5 bases). The germline V gene encodes CDR1 MNHEY and CDR2 SVGAGI. V shed 4 bases and J shed 3 bases, with 12 bases lying between them. The CDR3 is 14 amino acids. The CDR3 nucleotides are TGTGCCAGCAGTTTCCGGGGCGAGGACACTGAAGCTTTCTTT. It encodes CASSFRGEDTEAFF.

The chain joins TRBV28 to TRBJ2-5; 8 nucleotides match TRBD1. J gave up 5 bases and V 6 bases, and 11 bases lay outside the gene matches. Germline values: CDR1 MDHEN, CDR2 SYDVKM. This CDR3 comprises 15 residues. The DNA for the CDR3 is TGTGCCAGCAGCCCCCCCAGGGGGCGCAAGGAGACCCAGTACTTC. This gives the protein CASSPPRGRKETQYF. Complete variable domain (other parts from reference TRBV28 and TRBJ2-5): DVKVTQSSRYLVKRTGEKVFLECVQDMDHENMFWYRQDPGLGLRLIYFSYDVKMKEKGDIPEGYSVSREKKERFSLILESASTNQTSMYLCASSPPRGRKETQYFGPGTRLLVL.

The count of this clone is one. The chain couples TRBV5-1 to TRBJ2-5; D is unresolved. V lost 5 bases and J 3 bases, leaving 14 bases between the germline ends. The CDR3 length is 14 residues. Germline V lookup: CDR1 SGHRS, CDR2 YFSETQ. DNA of the CDR3: TGCGCCAGCAGTACCCTCGCATCTAAAGAGACCCAGTACTTC. Translating gives CASSTLASKETQYF.

The chain uses TRBV4-3 and TRBJ1-4, with 10 bases identical to TRBD1. The V gene's germline CDR1 is LGHNA and CDR2 YSLEER. With 3 bases clipped from V and 6 bases from J, the junction kept 1 base outside the gene matches. This CDR3 has 14 residues. CDR3 DNA: TGCGCCAGCAGCCACGGGACAGGGGATGAAAAACTGTTTTTT. It encodes CASSHGTGDEKLFF.

The V call is TRBV19, the J call TRBJ1-4; TRBD1 matches 8 bases. Germline-derived CDR1 and CDR2 are LNHDA and SQIVND (reference sequence). This CDR3 comprises 14 residues. V was pared by 6 bases and J by 5 bases, with 5 bases of the junction left unmatched. The CDR3 reads CASSRTGTNEKLFF. CDR3 coding DNA: TGTGCCAGTAGCAGGACAGGGACGAATGAAAAACTGTTTTTT. The whole variable domain, filled in from reference TRBV19 and TRBJ1-4, reads DGGITQSPKYLFRKEGQNVTLSCEQNLNHDAMYWYRQDPGQGLRLIYYSQIVNDFQKGDIAEGYSVSREKKESFPLTVTSAQKNPTAFYLCASSRTGTNEKLFFGSGTQLSVL.

This chain joins TRBV2 and TRBJ2-5, with 8 bases fitting TRBD1. Germline CDR1 and CDR2: SNHLY and FYNNEI. With 6 bases clipped from V and 5 bases from J, the junction kept 8 bases outside the gene matches. CDR3 size: 14 residues. The CDR3 region is CASREDRERETQYF. DNA for the CDR3: TGTGCCAGCAGGGAGGACAGGGAAAGGGAGACCCAGTACTTC.

This sequence joins TRBV6-5 and TRBJ2-7; D not certain. Germline V gives CDR1 MNHEY, CDR2 SVGAGI. CDR3 length: 14 residues. Deletions cut 1 base from V and 2 bases from J, with 9 bases between. Here the CDR3 DNA reads TGTGCCAGCAGTTACTTGCGGTCCGCCTACGAGCAGTACTTC. Protein: CASSYLRSAYEQYF.

This clone appeared a single time. The V gene is TRBV4-3, the J gene TRBJ2-7; possibly TRBD1 for D (6 bases). This CDR3 is 15 amino acids long. V lost 1 base and J lost 1, with 11 bases in between. Germline V lookup: CDR1 LGHNA, CDR2 YSLEER. The CDR3 bases are TGCGCCAGCAGCCAAGGTCAGGGACAATCCTACGAGCAGTACTTC. Translated: CASSQGQGQSYEQYF.

The V and J genes are TRBV5-1 and TRBJ2-7; D gene uncertain. The CDR3 sequence is 14 residues long. CDR1 and CDR2 (germline): SGHRS, YFSETQ. V was clipped by 0 bases and J by 2 bases, with 9 bases between them. The chain's CDR3 is CASSLARGTYEQYF. The DNA of the CDR3 is TGCGCCAGCAGCTTGGCCAGAGGAACCTACGAGCAGTACTTC.